The TCR beta chain described here comes from a study of blood T cell repertoires in COVID-19 (TCRdb year 2020). With regard to the full study: Samples covering the acute and convalescent phases of COVID-19 were provided by collaborators in the United States, Italy and Spain. The prospective study material was composed of cDNA or gDNA derived from T cells, B-cell-depleted T cells, or PBMCs. Subjects who had been exposed to COVID-19, were actively infected with it, or had recovered from it provided the deeply sampled blood TCRbeta repertoires that made up the dataset. A freely available public database, intended as a resource for researchers studying the immune response to SARS-CoV-2, is where the repertoires were released. Samples came from the ongoing ImmuneRACE study (first 160 participants) plus 1,254 subjects from 6 global collaborators. A de-identified subject ID, COVID-19 status, age in years and sex were almost always included in the sample metadata. Where available, HLA class I and class II types were taken from metadata supplied by the sample provider and were not determined by assay-based typing. Here is what the overall study found, with its caveats: The quantity of clinical and demographic metadata differed by source and by participant and was supplied without curation.

Whole blood was collected in K2EDTA tubes by collaborating institutions according to the institutions' own protocols. For TCRbeta analysis, collaborators shipped samples as frozen whole blood, isolated PBMCs, or DNA extracted from either of those sample types. TCRbeta CDR3 regions were amplified from genomic DNA by means of the immunoSEQ Assay, a bias-controlled multiplex PCR. Per the original workflow: The number of nucleated cells in each sample was estimated from the amplification of reference gene primers within the assay. To quantify the absolute abundance of each unique TCRbeta CDR3 rearrangement, sequence reads were collapsed and filtered. For each sample, productive Simpson clonality was calculated as the square root of Simpson's diversity index across productive rearrangements. The table was pulled from immuneACCESS by TCRdb, which kept in-frame rearrangements only. Such tables lose some clones; where checked, under half of the loss comes from unresolved V genes, and the rest has no known cause. From that table come the V and J calls and clone size; the DNA was used to work out D and trimming. This sample holds some 70,000 clones; roughly 89% were observed only once. Roughly 8.2% of the sample is taken by the ten largest.

For CDR1 and CDR2, the germline V gene lists MNHNS and SASEGT. The CDR3 runs 13 residues from the cysteine to the phenylalanine. Only the CDR3 region is kept as DNA, spanning 39 bases read in frame from base 1. Trimming at the junction amounts to 0 bases on V and 5 bases on J, and the germline ends lie 7 bases apart. A word on this clone: The antigen it binds to is not known. There are no base qualities to consult, and no much larger clone falls within one base. The same CDR3 is also encoded by other DNA sequences in this sample.

This chain joins TRBV6-1 to TRBJ1-2; D gene: possibly TRBD1, on 5 matching bases. The source of this sequence is a man aged 45-65 years with active COVID-19. Sequencing input: peripheral blood. The bases are TGTGCCAGCAGTGAAGCGCCAGGGTATGGCTACACCTTC. Translated, it gives CASSEAPGYGYTF.